Shown below are 20 T cell receptor beta chains from a single sample sequenced in a study of early T cells in non-severe SARS-CoV-2 infection. MiXCR was run by TCRdb on the 5' RACE reads, yielding one entry per CDR3 protein. This sample has more than 65,000 distinct CDR3 sequences, with roughly 15% found just once. The sample comprised whole blood. These TCRs come from an adult who was a healthcare worker with PCR-confirmed SARS-CoV-2 infection or an uninfected control (not recorded which).

This clonotype was counted ten times or more. The rearrangement links TRBV5-6 to TRBJ2-1; the D gene is possibly TRBD1 (5 bases). Trimming cost V 2 bases and J 9 bases, with 12 bases left between them. This CDR3 spans 13 amino acids. Germline V gives CDR1 SGHDT, CDR2 YYEEEE. The CDR3 nucleotides read TGTGCCAGCAGCTTAGCAGGGCCGAGTGAGCAGTTCTTC. This translates into CASSLAGPSEQFF.

Here the CDR3 DNA reads TGTGCCAGCAGCCCGTCCGGGGGCGGGGAGCTGTTTTTT. Its protein is CASSPSGGGELFF. The chain combines TRBV7-3 with TRBJ2-2; tentative D call: TRBD2 (6 bases). The CDR3 is made up of 13 amino acids. V gave up 5 bases and J gave up 7 bases, with 11 bases separating them. Germline CDR1 reads SGHTA; CDR2 reads FQGTGA.

This chain connects TRBV5-6 to TRBJ2-7, with a weak D call TRBD1 (6 bases). The length of the CDR3 is 14 residues. Germline V lookup: CDR1 SGHDT, CDR2 YYEEEE. Trimming removed 1 base at V and 6 bases at J, with 14 bases between. The CDR3 nucleotides read TGTGCCAGCAGCTTGAACAGGGTTTTGCGCGAGCAGTACTTC. This encodes CASSLNRVLREQYF. Using reference TRBV5-6 and TRBJ2-7 for the parts outside the CDR3, the full variable domain is DAGVTQSPTHLIKTRGQQVTLRCSPKSGHDTVSWYQQALGQGPQFIFQYYEEEERQRGNFPDRFSGHQFPNYSSELNVNALLLGDSALYLCASSLNRVLREQYFGPGTRLTVT.

This clonotype has a handful of counts. The chain recombines TRBV2 with TRBJ1-5; 10 positions match TRBD1. Losses at the gene ends were 7 bases for V and 3 bases for J; bases not matched to a gene: 6. The V gene's germline CDR1 is SNHLY and CDR2 FYNNEI. The CDR3 has 15 residues. CDR3 nucleotides: TGTGCCAGCAAGAGGGGACAGGGGTTCAATCAGCCCCAGCATTTT. Translated, it gives CASKRGQGFNQPQHF.

This clonotype was counted many times. The rearrangement uses TRBV6-5 and TRBJ2-7; D not certain. Deletions cut 0 bases from V and 9 bases from J, with 15 bases between. CDR3 length: 14 amino acids. Germline assignment: CDR1 MNHEY and CDR2 SVGAGI. The CDR3 loop reads CASSYSGQSNGQYF. The CDR3 region has the DNA TGTGCCAGCAGTTACTCAGGGCAGTCCAACGGGCAGTACTTC.

This clonotype was counted only a few times. The chain employs TRBV6-1 and TRBJ2-1, with TRBD2 matching 9 bases. This CDR3 comprises 15 residues. The germline V gene has CDR1 MNHNS and CDR2 SASEGT. Trimming cost V 1 base and J 4 bases; bases outside gene matches: 2. The chain's CDR3 is CASSEVSGGYNEQFF. The CDR3 coding sequence is TGTGCCAGCAGTGAAGTAAGCGGGGGGTACAATGAGCAGTTCTTC.

V and J are TRBV11-2 and TRBJ2-3, with D perhaps matching TRBD1 (6 bases). V was trimmed by 4 bases and J by 2 bases, leaving 13 bases between them. The CDR3 is 15 amino acids. The germline V gene has CDR1 SGHAT and CDR2 FQNNGV. DNA of the CDR3: TGTGCCAGCAGCTCCTTTCGGGACAACACAGATACGCAGTATTTT. This encodes CASSSFRDNTDTQYF.

This rearrangement joins TRBV2 to TRBJ1-1; D gene unclear. V lost 0 bases to trimming and J lost 1 base, with 9 bases between them. Germline V gives CDR1 SNHLY, CDR2 FYNNEI. The CDR3 is made up of 15 amino acids. CDR3 loop: CASSEARTTNTEAFF. CDR3 nucleotide sequence: TGTGCCAGCAGTGAAGCGCGGACCACGAACACTGAAGCTTTCTTT.

This clonotype came up many times. The chain uses TRBV11-2 and TRBJ2-7; D is undetermined. Between the trimmed V and J ends, which lost 1 base and 4 bases, there was a span of 20 bases. The CDR3 is made up of 17 amino acids. CDR1 and CDR2 from the germline V gene are SGHAT and FQNNGV. The CDR3 region is CASSLGVYRYETYEQYF. DNA for the CDR3: TGTGCCAGCAGCTTAGGGGTGTACCGCTACGAAACATACGAGCAGTACTTC.

The rearrangement links TRBV27 to TRBJ1-5; 8 nucleotides agree with TRBD1. V dropped 6 bases and J dropped 4; count of bases not matched to a gene: 11. Germline lookup yields CDR1 MNHEY and CDR2 SMNVEV (reference sequence). The CDR3 covers 16 residues. The CDR3 DNA reads as TGTGCCAGCAGCCCTACAGGACAGGGTGGTAATCAGCCCCAGCATTTT. Protein sequence: CASSPTGQGGNQPQHF.

This chain uses TRBV14 with TRBJ2-1; no definite D call. This CDR3 is 12 amino acids long. V lost 0 bases and J lost 10, with 7 bases in between. The germline gives CDR1 SGHDN, CDR2 FVKESK. CDR3 nucleotides: TGTGCCAGCAGCCAAGATGCCGGCGAGCAGTTCTTC. Translation: CASSQDAGEQFF.

The rearrangement joins TRBV6-1 to TRBJ2-5, with D possibly TRBD1 on 6 matching bases. CDR1 and CDR2 from the germline V gene are MNHNS and SASEGT. With 0 bases removed from V and 0 bases from J, the gap between germline ends came to 14 bases. The CDR3 spans 17 residues. The CDR3 nucleotides read TGTGCCAGCAGTGAAGCGTTGACAGGCTACTACCAAGAGACCCAGTACTTC. Protein: CASSEALTGYYQETQYF.

The chain uses TRBV7-9 and TRBJ2-3; TRBD2 aligns across 10 bases. V gave up 5 bases and J gave up 3 bases; unmatched junction bases: 8. CDR3 length: 16 amino acids. CDR1 and CDR2 (germline): SEHNR, FQNEAQ (reference sequence). CDR3 loop: CASSHFSGGATDTQYF. The CDR3 bases are TGTGCCAGCAGCCATTTCAGCGGGGGGGCGACAGATACGCAGTATTTT.

In its sample, this clonotype was seen a few times. The rearrangement joins TRBV5-4 to TRBJ2-7; D is perhaps TRBD2 (6 bases). Trimming took 9 bases from V and 5 from J, leaving 18 bases between them. Germline lookup yields CDR1 SGHNT and CDR2 YYREEE (reference sequence). The CDR3 spans 13 residues. The CDR3 DNA reads TGTGCCACCAGACTACCTAGCGAGCACGAGCAGTACTTC. This gives the protein CATRLPSEHEQYF.

This clonotype has a count of ten or more. The V and J genes are TRBV12-3 or TRBV12-4 and TRBJ2-3; the match to TRBD1 covers 10 bases. This CDR3 has 14 amino acids. J was trimmed by 4 bases and V by 5 bases; bases with no gene match: 3. CDR3 sequence: CASSATGGSDTQYF. The CDR3 DNA sequence: TGTGCCAGCAGTGCGACAGGGGGCTCAGATACGCAGTATTTT.

This clonotype came up many times. V is TRBV30 and J is TRBJ1-2; D is perhaps TRBD1 (5 bases). Germline V gene sequence: CDR1 GTSNPN, CDR2 SVGIG (reference sequence). Trimming removed 5 bases at V and 4 bases at J, with 11 bases between. The CDR3 extends over 12 amino acids. This chain's CDR3 is CAWATGSYGYTF. As DNA, the CDR3 is TGTGCCTGGGCCACAGGTAGCTATGGCTACACCTTC.

This clonotype came up many times. The CDR3 spells CASSLGGGPNEQFF. CDR3 coding DNA: TGTGCCAGCAGTTTAGGCGGGGGGCCTAATGAGCAGTTCTTC. The chain is built from TRBV12-3 or TRBV12-4 and TRBJ2-1; 8 positions agree with TRBD2. The J segment lost 7 bases and the V segment lost 1 base, leaving 3 bases of the junction unmatched. This CDR3 contains 14 residues.

The table lists this clonotype with many counts. This chain uses TRBV7-9 with TRBJ2-3, with 11 bases identical to TRBD1. V shed 6 bases and J 4 bases; nucleotides not matched to a gene: 6. Per germline, CDR1 SEHNR and CDR2 FQNEAQ (reference sequence). The CDR3 consists of 15 residues. The chain's CDR3 is CASSPGTGGSDTQYF. In DNA, the CDR3 is TGTGCCAGCAGTCCCGGGACAGGGGGATCAGATACGCAGTATTTT.

For this clonotype: The limits of the CDR3 on the DNA are not certain, so only TCRdb's listed CDR3 is given. The genes are TRBV7-5 and TRBJ1-5; the tabulated D call, TRBD1, remains unverified against the DNA. TRBV7-5 is a pseudogene segment. The CDR3 spans 16 amino acids, including both terminal residues. CDR3 sequence reads: CISVPEAHRGATAQHF.

In this sample, this clonotype turned up many times. The rearrangement uses TRBV6-6 and TRBJ1-1, with D perhaps matching TRBD1 (6 bases). The germline V gene has CDR1 MNHNY and CDR2 SVGAGI (reference sequence). This CDR3 comprises 17 residues. The ends were cut back, 7 bases at V and 3 bases at J, with 24 bases in the middle. The CDR3 region has the DNA TGTGCCAGCACCGCTCCTCCCGGGCAGGGGAGGGACACTGAAGCTTTCTTT. Residues: CASTAPPGQGRDTEAFF.